The 20 T cell receptor beta chains below were found in one sample sequenced in a study of control samples from healthy donors and cancer patients. Measured with immunoSEQ multiplex PCR; TCRdb has only the in-frame clones, and not every one. The sample has 200,000 to 250,000 clones, about 95% seen once. The sample consisted of blood. The receptors shown here come from a man aged 50 or older in good health.

The J gene is TRBJ1-6, the V gene TRBV2; no clear D gene. Germline V gene data show CDR1 as SNHLY and CDR2 as FYNNEI. This CDR3 contains 14 residues. Trimming pared 8 bases from V and 2 bases from J, leaving 10 bases between. The CDR3 region has the DNA TGTGCCAGCTGTATTATCCCCTATAATTCACCCCTCCACTTT. This gives the protein CASCIIPYNSPLHF.

The gene calls are TRBV5-1 and TRBJ2-5; no definite D call. Germline V lookup: CDR1 SGHRS, CDR2 YFSETQ. Trimming left V 0 bases short and J 3 bases short, with 3 bases between. This CDR3 comprises 12 residues. The CDR3 DNA is TGCGCCAGCAGCTTGGAAGAAGAGACCCAGTACTTC. Translating it yields CASSLEEETQYF.

The genes are TRBV10-1 and TRBJ1-5; D is ambiguous. Trimming took off 3 bases at V and 5 bases at J, with 11 bases between the two ends. The CDR3 loop spans 14 amino acids. From germline, CDR1 is WNHNN and CDR2 SYGVQD (reference sequence). The CDR3 DNA reads as TGCGCCAGCAGTGAAAGAGGCTCCGATCAGCCCCAGCATTTT. Protein product: CASSERGSDQPQHF.

The chain is built from TRBV19 and TRBJ1-5; D call uncertain. The CDR3 is made up of 16 amino acids. Per the germline V gene, CDR1 is LNHDA and CDR2 is SQIVND (reference sequence). Trimming took 1 base from V and 0 from J, leaving 10 bases between them. The CDR3 DNA reads as TGTGCCAGTAGTATAGGGAGGGCGGATAGCAATCAGCCCCAGCATTTT. Residues: CASSIGRADSNQPQHF.

V is TRBV5-1 and J is TRBJ1-2; D is uncertain. The V and J ends lost 0 bases and 2 bases respectively, with 11 bases between them. Germline CDR1 and CDR2: SGHRS and YFSETQ. There are 15 residues in the CDR3. The CDR3 loop reads CASSLDEGFNYGYTF. The CDR3 DNA follows: TGCGCCAGCAGCTTGGATGAGGGATTCAACTATGGCTACACCTTC.

This clone was seen a single time. J is TRBJ2-2 and V is TRBV5-1; no firm D call. The CDR3 runs 16 residues. Trimming took 0 bases from V and 0 from J, leaving 9 bases between them. CDR1 is SGHRS, CDR2 YFSETQ, per germline. The CDR3 nucleotides are TGCGCCAGCAGCTTGGTTCCACAATCGAACACCGGGGAGCTGTTTTTT. Amino acids: CASSLVPQSNTGELFF.

The chain combines TRBV7-2 with TRBJ2-1; unclear D gene. Germline CDR1 reads SGHTA; CDR2 reads FQGNSA. The V end lost 3 bases, the J end lost 7 bases, and 10 bases lay between the germline ends. The CDR3 is 13 residues long. CDR3 DNA: TGTGCCAGCAGCTTCACGGACGGGAATGAGCAGTTCTTC. This encodes CASSFTDGNEQFF.

The chain carries TRBV11-2 and TRBJ1-2; maybe TRBD1 (5 bases). The germline CDR1 and CDR2 sequences are SGHAT and FQNNGV. This CDR3 has 15 residues. The V gene lost 4 bases and the J gene lost 0 bases, with 12 bases spanning the gap. CDR3 loop: CASSSSAGPNYGYTF. The DNA for the CDR3 is TGTGCCAGCAGCTCGTCGGCGGGACCTAACTATGGCTACACCTTC.

V gene TRBV4-2 combines with J gene TRBJ2-5, with D possibly matching TRBD2 (5 bases). The CDR3 runs 13 residues. The V gene lost 2 bases and the J gene lost 4 bases, with 8 bases spanning the gap. Germline V lookup: CDR1 LGHNA, CDR2 YNFKEQ. In DNA form, the CDR3 reads TGTGCCAGCAGCCAAAGCGGTGTAGAGACCCAGTACTTC. As protein: CASSQSGVETQYF.

For this clone: The same CDR3 is also encoded by other DNA sequences in this sample. The rearrangement links TRBV12-3 or TRBV12-4 to TRBJ1-2; no firm D call. V lost 3 bases and J lost 4, with 3 bases in between. This CDR3 is 11 amino acids long. In DNA form, the CDR3 reads TGTGCCAGCAGTTTCGGCTATGGCTACACCTTC. It codes for CASSFGYGYTF.

This chain joins TRBV18 and TRBJ2-7, with no clear D. CDR1 KGHSH and CDR2 LQKENI come from the germline V gene. The CDR3 runs 13 residues. Trimming pared 2 bases from V and 3 bases from J, leaving 8 bases between. Written as DNA, the CDR3 is TGTGCCAGCTCACCATCCCCTGGCTACGAGCAGTACGTC. It specifies CASSPSPGYEQYV.

V and J are TRBV5-1 and TRBJ2-3; D unresolved. The CDR3 has 14 residues. The germline CDR1 and CDR2 sequences are SGHRS and YFSETQ. V lost 4 bases and J 1 base, leaving 10 bases between the germline ends. The CDR3 here is CASSDFRGTDTQYF. CDR3 sequence (DNA): TGCGCCAGCAGCGATTTCCGGGGCACAGATACGCAGTATTTT.

J is TRBJ2-1 and V is TRBV5-1; TRBD2 might be the D (6 bases). The V gene's germline CDR1 is SGHRS and CDR2 YFSETQ. There are 16 residues in the CDR3. V dropped 4 bases and J dropped 0 bases, with 14 bases sitting between them. The CDR3 DNA is TGCGCCAGCAGCCGCGCCGGGGGAAGCTCCTACAATGAGCAGTTCTTC. It translates to CASSRAGGSSYNEQFF.

The rearrangement links TRBV9 to TRBJ1-1; D may be TRBD1 (6 bases). The germline V gene has CDR1 SGDLS and CDR2 YYNGEE. Trimming cost V 4 bases and J 7 bases, with 17 bases left between them. The CDR3 runs 14 residues. CDR3 sequence reads: CASSPEVIGGEAFF. CDR3 DNA sequence: TGTGCCAGCAGCCCCGAAGTTATAGGGGGTGAAGCTTTCTTT.

The V call is TRBV5-1, the J call TRBJ2-5; D call uncertain. The CDR3 covers 13 residues. Germline V gives CDR1 SGHRS, CDR2 YFSETQ. V was shortened by 3 bases and J by 3 bases, with 9 bases between the two germline ends. The CDR3 DNA reads TGCGCCAGCAGCTCGAACTTGGAAGAGACCCAGTACTTC. Amino acids: CASSSNLEETQYF. Using reference TRBV5-1 and TRBJ2-5 for the parts outside the CDR3, the full variable domain is KAGVTQTPRYLIKTRGQQVTLSCSPISGHRSVSWYQQTPGQGLQFLFEYFSETQRNKGNFPGRFSGRQFSNSRSEMNVSTLELGDSALYLCASSSNLEETQYFGPGTRLLVL.

The chain is built from TRBV19 and TRBJ1-5, with D maybe TRBD1 (5 bases). Germline CDR1 is LNHDA and CDR2 is SQIVND (reference sequence). CDR3 length: 15 residues. V gave up 7 bases and J gave up 3 bases, with 16 bases separating them. DNA for the CDR3: TGTGCCAGTACCCCCAGCCGGGGGTCCAATCAGCCCCAGCATTTT. Its protein product is CASTPSRGSNQPQHF.

The chain recombines TRBV5-1 with TRBJ2-5, with a possible D match to TRBD1 (5 bases). Germline V CDR1 and CDR2: SGHRS, YFSETQ. The CDR3 is made up of 13 amino acids. The V and J ends lost 5 bases and 1 base respectively, with 9 bases between them. CDR3 region: CASSFRAQETQYF. CDR3 bases: TGCGCCAGCAGTTTCAGGGCCCAAGAGACCCAGTACTTC.

The rearrangement uses TRBV6-4 and TRBJ2-3, with D uncertain. Germline V gives CDR1 MRHNA, CDR2 SNTAGT. Trimming removed 3 bases from V and 2 bases from J, with 12 bases in between. This CDR3 comprises 15 residues. This CDR3 reads CASSESYYPTDTQYF. The CDR3 region has the DNA TGTGCCAGCAGTGAATCGTACTATCCCACAGATACGCAGTATTTT.

The rearrangement joins TRBV19 to TRBJ1-5; no clear D. Germline V CDR1 and CDR2: LNHDA, SQIVND (reference sequence). The CDR3 length is 14 residues. The germline V and J ends were trimmed by 7 bases and 1 base, with 11 bases remaining between them. The CDR3 reads CASMKVGSNQPQHF. The CDR3, as DNA: TGTGCCAGTATGAAGGTCGGAAGCAATCAGCCCCAGCATTTT.

V usage is TRBV30 and J usage is TRBJ2-7; 8 positions match TRBD2. The CDR3 has 14 residues. After removal of 8 bases from V and 6 bases from J, the junction contained 15 bases not matched to a gene. Germline V gene sequence: CDR1 GTSNPN, CDR2 SVGIG (reference sequence). The CDR3 spells CASSVGGALREQYF. CDR3 coding DNA: TGTGCCAGTTCTGTCGGGGGGGCCCTTCGCGAGCAGTACTTC.